This T cell receptor beta chain was sequenced for a study of blood T cell repertoires in COVID-19. Profiling relied on immunoSEQ multiplex PCR, and the TCRdb table lists in-frame clones only, not all of them. The table records some 50,000 clones, over 75% of them present only once. Germline V gives CDR1 SNHLY, CDR2 FYNNEI. CDR3 length equals 15 residues. V gave up 8 bases and J gave up 6 bases; unmatched junction bases: 12. V gene TRBV2 combines with J gene TRBJ2-1, with 8 bases lining up with TRBD2. The sequencing sample was made of peripheral blood. This sequence originates from a human donor in a cohort sampled during active COVID-19. In nucleotides, the CDR3 is TGTGCCAGCTCTGGGGTAGCGGGAAGAGGCAATGAGCAGTTCTTC. Protein: CASSGVAGRGNEQFF. The complete variable domain, with remaining parts taken from reference TRBV2 and TRBJ2-1, reads EPEVTQTPSHQVTQMGQEVILRCVPISNHLYFYWYRQILGQKVEFLVSFYNNEISEKSEIFDDQFSVERPDGSNFTLKIRSTKLEDSAMYFCASSGVAGRGNEQFFGPGTRLTVL.